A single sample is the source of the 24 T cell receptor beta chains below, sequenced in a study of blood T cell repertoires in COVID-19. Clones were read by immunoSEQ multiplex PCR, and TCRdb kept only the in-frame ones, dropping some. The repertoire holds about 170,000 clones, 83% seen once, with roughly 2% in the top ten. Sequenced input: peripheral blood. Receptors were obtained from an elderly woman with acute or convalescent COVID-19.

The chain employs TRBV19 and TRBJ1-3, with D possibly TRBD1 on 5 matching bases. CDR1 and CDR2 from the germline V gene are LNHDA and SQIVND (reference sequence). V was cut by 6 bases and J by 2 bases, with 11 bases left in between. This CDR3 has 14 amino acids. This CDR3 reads CASRPTVTGNTIYF. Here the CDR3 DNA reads TGTGCCAGTAGGCCGACAGTTACTGGAAACACCATATATTTT.

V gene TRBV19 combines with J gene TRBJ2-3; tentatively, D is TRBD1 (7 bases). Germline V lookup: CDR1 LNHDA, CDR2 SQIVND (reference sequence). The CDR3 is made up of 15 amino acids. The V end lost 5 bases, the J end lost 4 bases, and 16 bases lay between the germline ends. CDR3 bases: TGTGCCAGTAGTGTCACTCAGGGGGGATCAGATACGCAGTATTTT. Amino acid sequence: CASSVTQGGSDTQYF.

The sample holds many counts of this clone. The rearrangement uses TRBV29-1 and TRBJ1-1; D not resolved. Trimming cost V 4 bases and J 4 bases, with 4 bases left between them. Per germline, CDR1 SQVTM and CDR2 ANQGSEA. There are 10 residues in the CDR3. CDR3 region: CSVGSTEAFF. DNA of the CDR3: TGCAGCGTTGGGAGCACTGAAGCTTTCTTT.

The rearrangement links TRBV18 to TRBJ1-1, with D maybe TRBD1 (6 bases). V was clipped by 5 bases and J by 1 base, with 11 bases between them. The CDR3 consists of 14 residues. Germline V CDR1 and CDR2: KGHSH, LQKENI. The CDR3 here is CASSSGVGNTEAFF. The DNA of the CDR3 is TGTGCCAGCTCATCAGGGGTTGGGAACACTGAAGCTTTCTTT.

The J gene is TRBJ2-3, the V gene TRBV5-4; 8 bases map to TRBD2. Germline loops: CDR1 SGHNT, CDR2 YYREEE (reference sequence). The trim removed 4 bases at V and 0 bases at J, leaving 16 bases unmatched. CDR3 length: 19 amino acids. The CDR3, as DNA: TGTGCCAGCAGCCAAGGCGCCGGGACTAGGAGCCTCAGCACAGATACGCAGTATTTT. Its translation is CASSQGAGTRSLSTDTQYF.

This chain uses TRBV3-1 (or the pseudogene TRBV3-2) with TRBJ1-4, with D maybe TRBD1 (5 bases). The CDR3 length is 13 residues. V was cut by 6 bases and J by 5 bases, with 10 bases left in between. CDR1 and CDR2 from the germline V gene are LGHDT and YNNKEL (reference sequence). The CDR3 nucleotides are TGTGCCAGCAGACGAGGACAAAATGAAAAACTGTTTTTT. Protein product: CASRRGQNEKLFF.

The CDR3 DNA reads as TGTGCCAGCCACAGTCAACCGACAGTCGAAGCTTTCTTT. It is translated as CASHSQPTVEAFF. The chain has TRBV6-5 and TRBJ1-1; tentatively, D is TRBD1 (5 bases). The germline V gene encodes CDR1 MNHEY and CDR2 SVGAGI. V was trimmed by 8 bases and J by 8 bases, leaving 18 bases between them. The CDR3 runs to 13 residues.

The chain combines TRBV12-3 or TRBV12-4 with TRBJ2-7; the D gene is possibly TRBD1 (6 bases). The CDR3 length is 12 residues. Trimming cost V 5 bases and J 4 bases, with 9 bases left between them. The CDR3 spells CASSGDIYEQYF. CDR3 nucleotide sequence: TGTGCCAGCAGTGGGGACATTTACGAGCAGTACTTC.

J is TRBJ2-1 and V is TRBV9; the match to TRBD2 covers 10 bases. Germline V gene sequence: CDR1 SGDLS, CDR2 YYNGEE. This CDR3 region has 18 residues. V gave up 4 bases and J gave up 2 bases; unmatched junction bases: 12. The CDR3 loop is CASSPREGLAGAYNEQFF. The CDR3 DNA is TGTGCCAGCAGCCCCCGGGAAGGGCTAGCGGGGGCCTACAATGAGCAGTTCTTC.

CDR3 region: CASSPTGGGNTIYF. CDR3 DNA: TGTGCCAGCAGTCCCACAGGGGGCGGAAACACCATATATTTT. This chain links TRBV2 with TRBJ1-3; 9 bases are shared with TRBD1. CDR1 is SNHLY and CDR2 is FYNNEI in the germline V gene. The CDR3 totals 14 residues. The V segment lost 5 bases and the J segment 4 bases; nucleotides outside the gene matches: 3.

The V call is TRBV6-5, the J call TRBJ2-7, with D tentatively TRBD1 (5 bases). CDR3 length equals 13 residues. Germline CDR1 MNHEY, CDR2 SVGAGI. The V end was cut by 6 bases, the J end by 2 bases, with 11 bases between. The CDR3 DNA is TGTGCCAGCAGCGAGACAGCTACCTACGAGCAGTACTTC. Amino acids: CASSETATYEQYF.

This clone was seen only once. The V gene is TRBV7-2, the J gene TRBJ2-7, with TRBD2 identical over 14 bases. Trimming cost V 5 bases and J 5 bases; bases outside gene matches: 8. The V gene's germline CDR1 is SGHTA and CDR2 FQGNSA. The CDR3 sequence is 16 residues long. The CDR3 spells CASSLKGTSGRNEQYF. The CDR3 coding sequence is TGTGCCAGCAGCCTTAAAGGGACTAGCGGGAGAAACGAGCAGTACTTC.

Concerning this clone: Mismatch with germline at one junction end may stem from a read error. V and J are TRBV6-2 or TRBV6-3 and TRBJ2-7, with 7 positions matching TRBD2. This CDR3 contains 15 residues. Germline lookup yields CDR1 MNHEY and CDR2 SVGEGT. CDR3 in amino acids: CASSHGLLGVREQHF. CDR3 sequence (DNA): TGTGCCAGCAGCCACGGGCTCCTGGGAGTGCGGGAGCAGCACTTC.

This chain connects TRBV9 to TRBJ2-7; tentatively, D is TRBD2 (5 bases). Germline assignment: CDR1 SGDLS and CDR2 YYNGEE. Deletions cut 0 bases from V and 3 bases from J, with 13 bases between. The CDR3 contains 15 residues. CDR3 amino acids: CASSVADSRSYEQYF. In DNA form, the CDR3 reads TGTGCCAGCAGCGTAGCGGACTCCCGAAGCTACGAGCAGTACTTC.

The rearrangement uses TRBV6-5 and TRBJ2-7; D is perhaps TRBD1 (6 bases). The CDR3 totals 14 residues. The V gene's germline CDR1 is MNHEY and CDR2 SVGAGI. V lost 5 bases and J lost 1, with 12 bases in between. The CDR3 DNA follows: TGTGCCAGCAGTAGGAACAGGGAATCCTACGAGCAGTACTTC. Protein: CASSRNRESYEQYF.

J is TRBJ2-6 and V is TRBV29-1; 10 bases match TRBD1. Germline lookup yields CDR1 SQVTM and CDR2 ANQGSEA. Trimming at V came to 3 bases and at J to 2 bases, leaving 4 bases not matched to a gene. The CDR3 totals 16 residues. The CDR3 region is CSVEGQGTPGANVLTF. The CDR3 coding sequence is TGCAGCGTTGAGGGACAGGGGACCCCTGGGGCCAACGTCCTGACTTTC.

The CDR3 region is CASSLVVGHYEQYF. The CDR3 coding sequence is TGCGCCAGCAGCTTGGTGGTGGGGCACTACGAGCAGTACTTC. The genes are TRBV5-1 and TRBJ2-7; D is possibly TRBD1 (5 bases). In germline, CDR1 is SGHRS, CDR2 YFSETQ. The CDR3 spans 14 residues. Trimming removed 0 bases from V and 3 bases from J, with 10 bases in between.

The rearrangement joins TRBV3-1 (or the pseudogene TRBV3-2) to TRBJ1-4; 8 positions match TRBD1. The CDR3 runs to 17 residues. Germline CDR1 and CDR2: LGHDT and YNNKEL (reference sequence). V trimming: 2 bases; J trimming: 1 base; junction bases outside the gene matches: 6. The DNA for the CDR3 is TGTGCCAGCAGCCAAAGACGGACAGGGATAACTAATGAAAAACTGTTTTTT. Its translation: CASSQRRTGITNEKLFF.

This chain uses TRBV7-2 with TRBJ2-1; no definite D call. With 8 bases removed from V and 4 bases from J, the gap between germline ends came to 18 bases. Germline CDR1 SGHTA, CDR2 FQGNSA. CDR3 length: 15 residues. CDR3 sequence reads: CASAAPGSLYNEQFF. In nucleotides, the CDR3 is TGTGCCAGCGCGGCCCCCGGGTCCCTTTACAATGAGCAGTTCTTC.

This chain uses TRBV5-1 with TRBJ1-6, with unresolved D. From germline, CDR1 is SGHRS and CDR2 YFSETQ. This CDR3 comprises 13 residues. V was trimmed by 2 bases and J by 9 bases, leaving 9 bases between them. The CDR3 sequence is CASSLEGSSPLHF. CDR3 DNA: TGCGCCAGCAGCTTAGAGGGCAGTTCACCCCTCCACTTT.

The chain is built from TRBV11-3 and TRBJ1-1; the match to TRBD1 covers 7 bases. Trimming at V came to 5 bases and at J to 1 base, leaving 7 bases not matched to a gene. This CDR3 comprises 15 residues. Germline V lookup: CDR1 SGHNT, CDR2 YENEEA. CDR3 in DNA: TGTGCCAGCAGCCCGGGACAGTCCCGGAACACTGAAGCTTTCTTT. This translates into CASSPGQSRNTEAFF. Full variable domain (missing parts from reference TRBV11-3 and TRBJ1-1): EAGVVQSPRYKIIEKKQPVAFWCNPISGHNTLYWYLQNLGQGPELLIRYENEEAVDDSQLPKDRFSAERLKGVDSTLKIQPAELGDSAVYLCASSPGQSRNTEAFFGQGTRLTVV.

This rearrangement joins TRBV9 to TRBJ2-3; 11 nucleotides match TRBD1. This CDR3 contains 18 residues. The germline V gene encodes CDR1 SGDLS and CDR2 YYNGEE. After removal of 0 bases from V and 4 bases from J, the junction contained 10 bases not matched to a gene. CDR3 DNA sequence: TGTGCCAGCAGCGTAGGAACCCCCGGGACAGGGGGTGCAGATACGCAGTATTTT. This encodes CASSVGTPGTGGADTQYF.

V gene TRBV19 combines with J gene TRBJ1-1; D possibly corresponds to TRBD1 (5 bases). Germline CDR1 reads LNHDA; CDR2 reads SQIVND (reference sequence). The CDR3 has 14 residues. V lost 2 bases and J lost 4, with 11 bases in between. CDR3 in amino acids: CASSISGETTEAFF. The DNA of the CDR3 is TGTGCCAGTAGTATATCGGGGGAGACCACTGAAGCTTTCTTT.

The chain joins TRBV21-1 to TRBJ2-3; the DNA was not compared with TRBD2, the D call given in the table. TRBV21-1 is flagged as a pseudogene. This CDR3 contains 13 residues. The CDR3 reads CASSKVGGCTQYF. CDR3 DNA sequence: TGTGCCAGCAGCAAAGTGGGGGGATGTACGCAGTATTTT.